These 32 T cell receptor beta chains came from one sample sequenced in a study of cytomegalovirus exposure and HLA in healthy donors. PCR primers comprised 60 Vbeta and 13 Jbeta primers. Clones were sequenced by immunoSEQ multiplex PCR, and TCRdb holds only the in-frame ones, with some missing. The table shows hundreds of thousands of clones, with around 80% occurring only once. Sequencing was done on a sample of PBMCs. The source of these receptors is a woman aged 40 to 50 in good health and CMV-seronegative.

This rearrangement joins TRBV28 to TRBJ2-7; 9 positions agree with TRBD2. The CDR3 sequence is 17 residues long. Trimming at V came to 2 bases and at J to 6 bases, leaving 14 bases not matched to a gene. Germline values: CDR1 MDHEN, CDR2 SYDVKM. CDR3 amino acids: CASSLIGKGGGASEQYF. The CDR3 DNA reads as TGTGCCAGCAGTTTAATTGGAAAGGGCGGGGGGGCGTCCGAGCAGTACTTC.

This chain links TRBV7-8 with TRBJ2-3, with 11 bases identical to TRBD2. CDR3 length equals 16 residues. With 1 base clipped from V and 6 bases from J, the junction kept 6 bases outside the gene matches. Germline V lookup: CDR1 SGHVS, CDR2 FQNEAQ. The CDR3 nucleotides are TGTGCCAGCAGCTTAGTAGCGGGGGGGCTCCTGGATACGCAGTATTTT. Translated, it gives CASSLVAGGLLDTQYF. The full variable domain, in which reference TRBV7-8 and TRBJ2-3 provide the parts outside the CDR3, is GAGVSQSPRYKVAKRGQDVALRCDPISGHVSLFWYQQALGQGPEFLTYFQNEAQLDKSGLPSDRFFAERPEGSVSTLKIQRTQQEDSAVYLCASSLVAGGLLDTQYFGPGTRLTVL.

This sequence joins TRBV27 and TRBJ1-4, with D possibly being TRBD1 (5 bases). The CDR3 has 16 residues. The V and J ends lost 6 bases and 2 bases respectively, with 16 bases between them. Germline V gene sequence: CDR1 MNHEY, CDR2 SMNVEV (reference sequence). CDR3 nucleotide sequence: TGTGCCAGCAGCTTGCGTAAGACAGTTACTAATGAAAAACTGTTTTTT. Its translation: CASSLRKTVTNEKLFF.

The chain has TRBV30 and TRBJ1-2; D is possibly TRBD1 (6 bases). V lost 8 bases to trimming and J lost 5 bases, with 21 bases between them. The CDR3 is 14 residues long. Germline CDR1 and CDR2: GTSNPN and SVGIG (reference sequence). CDR3 loop: CAHSLGGVRYGYTF. In nucleotides, the CDR3 is TGTGCCCACAGCCTAGGGGGAGTTCGATATGGCTACACCTTC.

The V call is TRBV19, the J call TRBJ1-2, with D possibly TRBD1 on 6 matching bases. V shed 4 bases and J shed 2 bases, with 11 bases lying between them. CDR1 LNHDA and CDR2 SQIVND come from the germline V gene (reference sequence). This CDR3 region has 14 residues. Here the CDR3 DNA reads TGTGCCAGTAGTAGCCAAACAGGGAACTATGGCTACACCTTC. Translated: CASSSQTGNYGYTF.

The chain combines TRBV9 with TRBJ1-6; D uncertain. This CDR3 has 15 amino acids. Between the trimmed V and J ends, which lost 5 bases and 6 bases, there was a span of 15 bases. Per the germline V gene, CDR1 is SGDLS and CDR2 is YYNGEE. CDR3: CASSPRASSNSPLHF. Here the CDR3 DNA reads TGTGCCAGCAGTCCGAGGGCTAGTTCTAATTCACCCCTCCACTTT.

The rearrangement uses TRBV5-1 and TRBJ2-2; TRBD1 might be the D (7 bases). Per the germline V gene, CDR1 is SGHRS and CDR2 is YFSETQ. Trimming stripped 7 bases from V and 7 bases from J, with 23 bases between. The CDR3 is made up of 16 amino acids. Here the CDR3 reads CASPSLGRGRGGELFF. The CDR3 DNA sequence: TGCGCCAGCCCTTCTTTGGGAAGGGGGCGGGGCGGGGAGCTGTTTTTT.

The chain carries TRBV9 and TRBJ2-2, with TRBD2 matching 8 bases. V shed 7 bases, J shed 0 bases, and the junction held 8 bases outside the gene matches. The CDR3 spans 16 residues. Germline V gene lookup returns CDR1 SGDLS and CDR2 YYNGEE. CDR3 nucleotides: TGTGCCAGCCGCGCGGGGGGCCCCTCGAACACCGGGGAGCTGTTTTTT. This sequence encodes CASRAGGPSNTGELFF.

The CDR3 DNA is TGTGCAAGTCGCCTCCCCCCCGGGACAGGGGAATTTCCTAACAATGAGCAGTTCTTC. This encodes CASRLPPGTGEFPNNEQFF. This chain uses TRBV12-2 with TRBJ2-1; the table's TRBD1 call for D was not verified on the DNA. TRBV12-2 is deemed a pseudogene. CDR3 length equals 19 residues.

The J gene is TRBJ1-4, the V gene TRBV9, with 9 positions matching TRBD1. Germline trimming cut 5 bases from V and 8 bases from J; bases unmatched to any gene: 10. Per the germline V gene, CDR1 is SGDLS and CDR2 is YYNGEE. The CDR3 length is 15 residues. CDR3 coding DNA: TGTGCCAGCAGTGCCCGGGGGACAGGGACGGAAAAACTGTTTTTT. Translation: CASSARGTGTEKLFF.

CDR3: CASSPTQGPNYGYTF. The CDR3 nucleotides are TGTGCCAGCAGCCCTACACAGGGCCCTAACTATGGCTACACCTTC. The V and J genes are TRBV9 and TRBJ1-2; the D gene is possibly TRBD1 (6 bases). The CDR3 runs to 15 residues. CDR1 and CDR2 (germline): SGDLS, YYNGEE. With 4 bases removed from V and 0 bases from J, the gap between germline ends came to 13 bases.

The rearrangement uses TRBV7-9 and TRBJ1-1; 8 bases map to TRBD1. V shed 5 bases and J 8 bases; nucleotides not matched to a gene: 10. The germline gives CDR1 SEHNR, CDR2 FQNEAQ (reference sequence). The CDR3 totals 14 residues. CDR3 in DNA: TGTGCCAGCAGCGCAGGGGGCGGGCAGGGAGAAGCTTTCTTT. Residues: CASSAGGGQGEAFF.

This rearrangement joins TRBV30 to TRBJ1-4, with 8 bases fitting TRBD1. The CDR3 runs 15 residues. Germline CDR1 is GTSNPN and CDR2 is SVGIG (reference sequence). V was pared by 2 bases and J by 6 bases, with 8 bases of the junction left unmatched. This CDR3 reads CAWSRNTGGDEKLFF. The CDR3 bases are TGTGCCTGGAGTCGTAATACAGGGGGAGATGAAAAACTGTTTTTT.

This chain links TRBV6-5 with TRBJ2-7; 8 positions agree with TRBD2. Germline V gene sequence: CDR1 MNHEY, CDR2 SVGAGI. CDR3 length: 14 amino acids. J lost 7 bases, V lost 4 bases, and 9 bases had no gene match. CDR3 in amino acids: CASSWGVAGREQYF. CDR3 sequence (DNA): TGTGCCAGCAGTTGGGGAGTAGCGGGGCGGGAGCAGTACTTC.

The gene calls are TRBV30 and TRBJ2-1; D may be TRBD1 (6 bases). CDR3 length equals 12 residues. The V gene's germline CDR1 is GTSNPN and CDR2 SVGIG (reference sequence). The germline V and J ends were trimmed by 2 bases and 10 bases, with 12 bases remaining between them. The DNA for the CDR3 is TGTGCCTGGAGTTCCACGAGGGGGGAGCAGTTCTTC. Translating it yields CAWSSTRGEQFF.

Here the CDR3 DNA reads TGCGCCAGCAGCCAAGTGCGTGTTTTGGATTCACCCCTCCACTTT. This gives the protein CASSQVRVLDSPLHF. V gene TRBV4-3 combines with J gene TRBJ1-6; D is undetermined. Germline values: CDR1 LGHNA, CDR2 YSLEER. V dropped 1 base and J dropped 8 bases, with 12 bases sitting between them. CDR3 length: 15 amino acids.

This clone appeared once. V and J are TRBV27 and TRBJ1-6; no definite D call. The CDR3 is 15 residues long. Germline values: CDR1 MNHEY, CDR2 SMNVEV (reference sequence). V lost 5 bases, J lost 10 bases, and 18 bases lay in between. CDR3: CASSITVPVLSPLHF. In DNA form, the CDR3 reads TGTGCCAGCAGTATTACAGTACCCGTTCTCTCACCCCTCCACTTT.

This chain links TRBV30 with TRBJ1-1; 8 bases agree with TRBD1. CDR1 and CDR2 (germline): GTSNPN, SVGIG (reference sequence). V dropped 6 bases and J dropped 3; count of bases not matched to a gene: 3. There are 12 residues in the CDR3. This CDR3 is CACDRGYTEAFF. CDR3 coding DNA: TGTGCCTGCGACAGGGGTTACACTGAAGCTTTCTTT.

DNA for the CDR3: TGTGCCAGCAGCACGGGACTAGCGGGCACCGGGGAGCTGTTTTTT. Translated, it gives CASSTGLAGTGELFF. The chain is built from TRBV7-3 and TRBJ2-2; TRBD2 matches 12 bases. Looked up from germline, CDR1 is SGHTA and CDR2 is FQGTGA. The V segment lost 5 bases and the J segment 4 bases; nucleotides outside the gene matches: 2. This CDR3 contains 15 residues.

The chain combines TRBV7-8 with TRBJ1-1; D call uncertain. Between the trimmed V and J ends, which lost 3 bases and 10 bases, there was a span of 21 bases. This CDR3 is 15 amino acids long. The germline V gene encodes CDR1 SGHVS and CDR2 FQNEAQ. CDR3 sequence: CASSFSTAPTLGAFF. For the CDR3, the DNA is TGTGCCAGCAGCTTTTCTACAGCCCCGACGTTAGGAGCTTTCTTT.

The chain carries TRBV11-2 and TRBJ1-4, with TRBD1 matching 11 bases. From germline, CDR1 is SGHAT and CDR2 FQNNGV. CDR3 length equals 15 residues. V trimming: 6 bases; J trimming: 12 bases; junction bases outside the gene matches: 12. Here the CDR3 DNA reads TGTGCCAGCAGTCCCACCCGGGACAGGGGGACGGAACTGTTTTTT. Encoded protein: CASSPTRDRGTELFF.

The rearrangement links TRBV7-9 to TRBJ1-1, with TRBD1 matching over 7 bases. V was pared by 5 bases and J by 2 bases, with 5 bases of the junction left unmatched. Germline values: CDR1 SEHNR, CDR2 FQNEAQ (reference sequence). The CDR3 runs to 14 residues. CDR3: CASSRQGGNTEAFF. CDR3 sequence (DNA): TGTGCCAGCAGCAGACAGGGCGGAAACACTGAAGCTTTCTTT.

This chain uses TRBV15 with TRBJ2-5, with D unclear. The CDR3 sequence is 12 residues long. V was pared by 0 bases and J by 13 bases, with 12 bases between. Germline CDR1 and CDR2: LNHNV and YYDKDF (reference sequence). The CDR3 is CATSRDARTAYF. DNA of the CDR3: TGTGCCACCAGCAGAGACGCCCGAACTGCGTACTTC.

The chain couples TRBV2 to TRBJ2-7, with 7 positions matching TRBD1. The CDR3 runs to 16 residues. The V gene end was trimmed by 6 bases and the J gene end by 0 bases; junction bases not matched to a gene: 11. Germline V gene sequence: CDR1 SNHLY, CDR2 FYNNEI. The CDR3: CASSGNRGLSSYEQYF. The CDR3 nucleotides read TGTGCCAGCAGCGGAAACAGGGGCCTGAGCTCCTACGAGCAGTACTTC.

The gene calls are TRBV29-1 and TRBJ1-4; 8 nucleotides match TRBD1. The germline CDR1 and CDR2 sequences are SQVTM and ANQGSEA. V dropped 6 bases and J dropped 3; count of bases not matched to a gene: 9. The CDR3 loop spans 15 amino acids. CDR3 in amino acids: CSVADQGAANEKLFF. The CDR3 nucleotides are TGCAGCGTCGCCGACCAGGGGGCAGCTAATGAAAAACTGTTTTTT.

This clone has more than one count but fewer than ten. This chain joins TRBV18 and TRBJ1-5; 7 bases are shared with TRBD1. Germline-derived CDR1 and CDR2 are KGHSH and LQKENI. This CDR3 is built from 14 residues. J lost 6 bases, V lost 5 bases, and 7 bases had no gene match. In nucleotides, the CDR3 is TGTGCCAGCTCAAAACCGACAGGGATTCAGCCCCAGCATTTT. It is translated as CASSKPTGIQPQHF.

This chain links TRBV5-1 with TRBJ2-2, with TRBD1 matching 7 bases. The CDR3 runs 16 residues. CDR1 and CDR2 (germline): SGHRS, YFSETQ. Trimming took 2 bases from V and 3 from J; bases not matched to a gene: 7. The CDR3 loop reads CASSLHPGQHTGELFF. CDR3 sequence (DNA): TGCGCCAGCAGCTTACACCCGGGACAGCACACCGGGGAGCTGTTTTTT.

Only a few counts were recorded for this clone. V gene TRBV19 combines with J gene TRBJ1-5; D remains ambiguous. From germline, CDR1 is LNHDA and CDR2 SQIVND (reference sequence). Trimming pared 7 bases from V and 5 bases from J, leaving 18 bases between. The CDR3 runs 15 residues. The CDR3 sequence is CASKWAGWGDQPQHF. As DNA, the CDR3 is TGTGCCAGTAAGTGGGCGGGGTGGGGAGATCAGCCCCAGCATTTT.

The chain recombines TRBV10-3 with TRBJ1-5, with 7 bases identical to TRBD1. The germline gives CDR1 ENHRY, CDR2 SYGVKD. V shed 8 bases, J shed 0 bases, and the junction held 4 bases outside the gene matches. The CDR3 runs 14 residues. This CDR3 reads CAISQGDSNQPQHF. In DNA form, the CDR3 reads TGTGCCATCTCCCAGGGGGATAGCAATCAGCCCCAGCATTTT.

This clone has a handful of counts. J is TRBJ1-4 and V is TRBV5-6; unclear D gene. Germline CDR1 reads SGHDT; CDR2 reads YYEEEE. The CDR3 extends over 17 amino acids. V lost 3 bases and J 7 bases, leaving 22 bases between the germline ends. The CDR3 sequence: CASSSTWEAASGEKLFF. CDR3 bases: TGTGCCAGCAGCTCGACGTGGGAGGCAGCGAGTGGTGAAAAACTGTTTTTT.

The chain recombines TRBV19 with TRBJ1-1; no reliable D call. Germline CDR1 is LNHDA and CDR2 is SQIVND (reference sequence). V shed 5 bases and J shed 4 bases, with 17 bases lying between them. This CDR3 is 15 amino acids long. The CDR3 protein is CASSFQWTLGTEAFF. CDR3 sequence (DNA): TGTGCCAGTAGTTTCCAATGGACTCTCGGCACTGAAGCTTTCTTT.

This clone appeared once. The chain recombines TRBV5-6 with TRBJ1-2; 10 bases are shared with TRBD1. In germline, CDR1 is SGHDT, CDR2 YYEEEE. The CDR3 runs to 17 residues. V dropped 7 bases and J dropped 7; count of bases not matched to a gene: 19. The CDR3 sequence: CASFGTGQGEFWGGYTF. The CDR3 DNA reads TGTGCCAGCTTCGGAACCGGACAGGGGGAATTCTGGGGTGGCTACACCTTC.